This T cell receptor (beta chain) was captured in a study of T-cell reconstitution after alpha-beta-depleted transplantation in children (dated by TCRdb to 2016 to 2017). Broadly, across the study: Using TCR repertoire profiling, the study quantitatively followed how T-cell immune reconstitution unfolded in children after TCRalphabeta/CD19-depleted allogeneic hematopoietic cell transplantation.

Comment on this clonotype: The target of this receptor is not known. This sequence may be a read error, since a much larger clone differs from it by one base.

Study-wide findings and limitations: About two months after transplant, the apparently early recovery of alphabetaT-cell counts reportedly depended on just several hundred clones that had expanded rapidly and came from non-depleted graft cells. In some patients, the high TCRbeta diversity seen at day 60 was put down to recipient T cells and intrathymic progenitors that had survived conditioning. Hyperexpanded clone frequencies declined over subsequent months; after one year, T-cell counts and TCRbeta diversity were mostly attributed to newly produced T cells.

Sample treatment or condition, as interpreted from the label and publication: allogeneic hematopoietic cell transplantation with graft depleted of TCRalphabeta T cells and CD19 B cells. The transplant recipients were children given TCRalphabeta/CD19-depleted allogeneic hematopoietic cell grafts. Including the terminal cysteine and phenylalanine, the CDR3 comprises 14 residues. Only the CDR3 portion is preserved as DNA: 42 bases, with reading frame beginning at the first base. Libraries were built with PCR. The sequencing machine was an Illumina HiSeq 2500. TCR libraries were prepared with molecular barcoding, using unique molecular identifiers to normalize TCRbeta repertoire quantification. In TCRdb, the public reads were trimmed at Q25 with fastp and aligned with MiXCR, with productive beta chains retained. Duplicate CDR3 protein sequences are folded into a single record with the most common DNA and genes. Here the sample has roughly 240,000 distinct CDR3 sequences; around 7.5% occur a single time. Almost 6.5% of the sample comes from the top ten.

The chain is encoded by TRBV12-3 or TRBV12-4 joined to TRBJ2-7; 7 nucleotides in the junction match TRBD2. The clonotype was recovered from a male patient younger than 18 who had a stem cell transplant for acute lymphoblastic leukemia, so the T cells may come from the graft donor. The source material was PBMCs, mostly from graft donor cells, sampled 180 days after TCRalphabeta/CD19-depleted stem cell transplant. The nucleotide sequence is TGTGCCAGCAGTTTGGGTATTAGCGGGTACGAGCGGTACTTC. The resulting protein is CASSLGISGYERYF.